The clone carrying this TCR beta chain was observed a handful of times. Time point of the sample: pre-sensitization, week 0. Specified treatment: therapeutic diphenylcyclopropenone sensitization with weekly scalp DPC. This specimen belongs to a study of human T cells and chemical hapten exposure. TCRdb analysed the RACE reads with MiXCR anew, one entry per CDR3 protein. The sample shows over 70,000 distinct CDR3 sequences, 11% to 15% of them seen only once. The receptor was isolated from a woman in her forties or fifties with alopecia areata. Some clones in this sample may be carry-over from other donors' samples. Sample: whole blood, taken in connection with sensitization to the hapten diphenylcyclopropenone (DPC).

Here the CDR3 DNA reads TGTGCCAGCAGTTTTTTACCCGGGGAGCTGTTTTTT. Residues: CASSFLPGELFF. This chain links TRBV28 with TRBJ2-2; D uncertain. The CDR3 spans 12 residues. Between the trimmed V and J ends, which lost 3 bases and 6 bases, there was a span of 5 bases. The germline V gene has CDR1 MDHEN and CDR2 SYDVKM.